Listed below are T cell receptor beta chains from one sample, sequenced in a study of T cell responses to AZD1222 COVID-19 vaccine. TCRdb's copy holds only in-frame clones and misses some; the assay was immunoSEQ multiplex PCR. Of around 150,000 clones in the sample, about nine tenths are singletons; the top ten hold 1% to 1.5%. The sample consisted of peripheral blood, taken 28 days after the second AZD1222 dose. The receptors originated from an adult who received the AZD1222 COVID-19 vaccine. CDR3s include the opening cysteine and the closing phenylalanine or tryptophan. A D gene is named only where the DNA matches it firmly.

d_call: -
j_call: TRBJ1-5
v_call: TRBV29-1
cdr3_nt: TGCAGCGCCGAAGGTGGCCAGGGCCAGCCCCAGCATTTT
cdr3_aa: CSAEGGQGQPQHF

d_call: -
j_call: TRBJ2-7
v_call: TRBV18
cdr3_nt: TGTGCCAGCTCACCCTCACGCCAAAACTCCTACGAGCAGTACTTC
cdr3_aa: CASSPSRQNSYEQYF

d_call: -
j_call: TRBJ1-5
v_call: TRBV19
cdr3_nt: TGTGCCAGTATCTCCCAAGGGAAGAATCAGCCCCAGCATTTT
cdr3_aa: CASISQGKNQPQHF

d_call: -
j_call: TRBJ2-2
v_call: TRBV6-4
cdr3_nt: TGTGCCAGCAGTGACTCAATGGGGGCCGGCGGGGAGCTGTTTTTT
cdr3_aa: CASSDSMGAGGELFF

d_call: TRBD2
j_call: TRBJ2-4
v_call: TRBV20-1
cdr3_nt: TGCAGTGCTAGAGATACCAGCGGGGTTTTC
cdr3_aa: CSARDTSGVF

d_call: -
j_call: TRBJ2-7
v_call: TRBV7-9
cdr3_nt: TGTGCCAGCAGCTTAGGGGGCCTTTTCTCCAGGAGCTCCTACGAGCAGTACTTC
cdr3_aa: CASSLGGLFSRSSYEQYF

d_call: TRBD1
j_call: TRBJ2-5
v_call: TRBV27
cdr3_nt: TGTGCCAGCAGTTTCTCAGGGGGAGAGACCCAGTACTTC
cdr3_aa: CASSFSGGETQYF

d_call: -
j_call: TRBJ1-2
v_call: TRBV27
cdr3_nt: TGTGCCAGCAGTTTATCGGTCGGTTCGCACAAAATCCGCTATGGCTACACCTTC
cdr3_aa: CASSLSVGSHKIRYGYTF

d_call: -
j_call: TRBJ1-4
v_call: TRBV18
cdr3_nt: TGTGCCAGCTCACCATCTGCCGCGGATGAAAAACTGTTTTTT
cdr3_aa: CASSPSAADEKLFF

d_call: TRBD1
j_call: TRBJ1-4
v_call: TRBV2
cdr3_nt: TGTGCCAGCAGTGGGCGGGACAGGGCTGAAAAACTGTTTTTT
cdr3_aa: CASSGRDRAEKLFF

d_call: -
j_call: TRBJ2-4
v_call: TRBV12-3/TRBV12-4
cdr3_nt: TGTGCCAGCAGTTTCCGCGGATCCGACATTCAGTACTTC
cdr3_aa: CASSFRGSDIQYF